The entry below gives a single T cell receptor beta chain sequence along with its context. The data derive from a study of T cell changes during pregnancy in multiple sclerosis. The germline gives CDR1 SGDLS, CDR2 YYNGEE. J lost 6 bases, V lost 3 bases, and 2 bases had no gene match. There are 14 residues in the CDR3. Profiled with immunoSEQ multiplex PCR; TCRdb holds only in-frame clones, not every one. The table has roughly 93,000 clones, about 90% seen once; the top ten hold roughly 2.1%. The V call is TRBV9, the J call TRBJ2-3, with 12 bases aligning to TRBD2. The receptor comes from a female donor in good health, enrolled as a control in a pregnancy study. The source was peripheral blood, collected after pregnancy. The CDR3 nucleotides are TGTGCCAGCAGCGAGACTAGCGGGGGCGATACGCAGTATTTT. The encoded protein is CASSETSGGDTQYF.